This is a list of T cell receptor beta chains from one sample in a study of metastatic and nonmetastatic thyroid tumors. MiXCR was used by TCRdb to re-call the PCR reads. The table records roughly 40,000 clones, about 12% of them present only once. The specimen was blood. Every receptor here comes from a male donor with papillary thyroid cancer or a benign thyroid nodule (not recorded which). Some clones in this sample may be carry-over from other donors' samples. The CDR3 runs from the conserved cysteine through the conserved F or W. Each record gives: clone size, V gene, CDR3 length, J gene, D gene, CDR3 protein, CDR3 DNA. The D gene is left open where the match is weak. Some rows mark clone size as missing; the rest say once, few, many or name a class of expanded clone.

many	TRBV10-3	14	TRBJ2-7	.	CAISVDVDGYEQYF	TGTGCCATCAGTGTGGATGTAGACGGCTACGAGCAGTACTTC
few	TRBV4-3	16	TRBJ2-1	TRBD2	CASSSRTSGEVDEQFF	TGCGCCAGCAGCTCAAGGACTAGCGGGGAAGTCGATGAGCAGTTCTTC
many	TRBV3-1	14	TRBJ2-2	.	CASSHDPSTGELFF	TGTGCCAGCAGCCACGACCCTTCAACGGGGGAGCTGTTTTTT
many	TRBV28	13	TRBJ1-2	TRBD1	CASVRRQGYGYTF	TGTGCCAGCGTTCGTAGACAGGGCTATGGCTACACCTTC
.	TRBV11-2	16	TRBJ2-7	TRBD1	CASSLVSGQGGYEQYF	TGTGCCAGCAGCCTAGTTTCAGGACAGGGCGGGTACGAGCAGTACTTT
few	TRBV20-1	16	TRBJ1-5	.	CSASPDPAGGDQPQHF	TGCAGTGCAAGCCCGGACCCCGCCGGTGGCGATCAGCCCCAGCATTTT
many	TRBV20-1	16	TRBJ2-3	TRBD2	CSAYKNSGSAADTQYF	TGCAGTGCTTATAAAAATAGCGGGAGTGCGGCAGATACGCAGTATTTT
many	TRBV19	15	TRBJ2-3	TRBD2	CASSLGRESTDTQYF	TGTGCCAGTAGCCTCGGGCGGGAGAGCACAGATACGCAGTATTTT
many	TRBV11-2	15	TRBJ2-5	.	CASSFSGPQGETQYF	TGTGCCAGCAGCTTCTCGGGTCCTCAGGGGGAGACCCAGTACTTC
.	TRBV18	19	TRBJ1-1	.	CASSPLLGPQPDSNTEAFF	TGTGCCAGCTCACCCCTACTTGGACCCCAACCAGACTCGAACACTGAAGCTTTCTTT
medium-sized	TRBV6-5	14	TRBJ2-7	.	CASSYGGRNGEQYF	TGTGCCAGCAGTTACGGGGGTAGAAATGGCGAGCAGTACTTC
many	TRBV10-3	12	TRBJ2-7	TRBD1	CAIRQGAYEQYF	TGTGCCATCAGACAGGGGGCCTACGAGCAGTACTTC
few	TRBV29-1	15	TRBJ2-5	.	CSVTLTGLPQETQYF	TGCAGCGTCACCTTGACAGGTCTCCCCCAAGAGACCCAGTACTTC
many	TRBV6-1	16	TRBJ1-6	.	CASRPPGGGYNSPLHF	TGTGCCAGCAGGCCCCCAGGCGGGGGCTATAATTCACCCCTCCACTTT
medium-sized	TRBV6-1	15	TRBJ2-7	TRBD1	CASSSHAGTGDEQYF	TGTGCCAGCAGTTCGCACGCCGGGACAGGGGACGAGCAGTACTTC
.	TRBV20-1	15	TRBJ2-1	.	CSASSPDSFYNEQFF	TGCAGTGCTAGTAGCCCGGACAGTTTTTACAATGAGCAGTTCTTC
many	TRBV4-1	18	TRBJ2-2	.	CASSQFETGWQNTGELFF	TGCGCCAGCAGCCAATTTGAGACGGGATGGCAGAACACCGGGGAGCTGTTTTTT
many	TRBV4-3	15	TRBJ2-2	.	CASKPSGHTTGELFF	TGCGCCAGCAAGCCAAGCGGACACACCACCGGGGAGCTGTTTTTT
many	TRBV15	12	TRBJ1-4	TRBD1	CATSRGRQGLFF	TGTGCCACCAGCAGGGGTAGACAGGGATTGTTTTTT
.	TRBV20-1	14	TRBJ2-1	.	CSARVPVSYNEQFF	TGCAGTGCTAGAGTCCCAGTTTCCTACAATGAGCAGTTCTTC
many	TRBV11-1	15	TRBJ2-1	TRBD1	CASSPPGTAYNEQFF	TGTGCCAGCAGCCCCCCGGGGACAGCCTACAATGAGCAGTTCTTC
.	TRBV4-1	15	TRBJ2-5	TRBD1	CASSQLGQRKDTQYF	TGCGCCAGCAGCCAATTGGGACAGAGAAAAGATACCCAGTACTTC
many	TRBV7-9	12	TRBJ2-7	.	CASSLGTGEQYF	TGTGCCAGCAGCTTGGGAACGGGGGAGCAGTACTTC
many	TRBV7-2	15	TRBJ1-5	TRBD1	CASSSGRQGVLPQHF	TGTGCCAGCAGCTCGGGACGACAGGGGGTTTTGCCCCAGCATTTT
many	TRBV14	18	TRBJ2-2	TRBD1	CASSLNPGTGIRTGELFF	TGTGCCAGCAGTCTGAATCCCGGGACAGGTATTCGAACCGGGGAGCTGTTTTTT
many	TRBV28	15	TRBJ2-4	.	CASSSLRVTQNIQYF	TGTGCCAGCAGTTCCCTCAGGGTCACCCAGAACATTCAGTACTTC
many	TRBV11-3	14	TRBJ2-1	.	CASSFRAAGNEQFF	TGTGCCAGCAGCTTTCGGGCAGCCGGCAATGAGCAGTTCTTC
many	TRBV28	15	TRBJ1-5	.	CASSLGRYSNQPQHF	TGTGCCAGCAGTTTGGGACGGTATAGCAATCAGCCCCAGCATTTT
medium-sized	TRBV28	17	TRBJ2-7	TRBD1	CASSLPGQTGIYYEQYF	TGTGCCAGCAGTTTGCCGGGACAGACCGGGATCTACTACGAGCAGTACTTC
few	TRBV27	15	TRBJ2-3	.	CASSSLGYLADTQYF	TGTGCCAGCAGTTCATTGGGTTATTTAGCAGATACGCAGTATTTT
many	TRBV7-3	16	TRBJ2-5	TRBD2	CASSPTTSAAWETQYF	TGTGCCAGCAGCCCCACGACTAGCGCCGCCTGGGAGACCCAGTACTTC
medium-sized	TRBV6-5	13	TRBJ2-1	.	CASSYDGYNEQFF	TGTGCCAGCAGTTACGACGGGTACAATGAGCAGTTCTTC
.	TRBV14	20	TRBJ2-6	TRBD2	CASSQDQCVTSCAWANVLTF	TGTGCCAGCAGCCAAGATCAGTGTGTGACTAGCTGCGCCTGGGCCAACGTCCTGACTTTC
medium-sized	TRBV6-1	13	TRBJ2-1	.	CASLEAVYNEQFF	TGTGCCAGCTTGGAGGCGGTCTACAATGAGCAGTTCTTC
many	TRBV12-3/TRBV12-4	14	TRBJ2-1	.	CASTGFGGHNEQFF	TGTGCCAGCACCGGATTCGGAGGCCACAATGAGCAGTTCTTC
few	TRBV28	14	TRBJ2-5	.	CASSSGHLEETQYF	TGTGCCAGCAGTTCGGGACATCTAGAGGAGACCCAGTACTTC
many	TRBV7-8	17	TRBJ2-7	TRBD1	CASSPGPGQDVSYEQYF	TGTGCCAGCAGCCCGGGGCCGGGACAGGATGTCTCCTACGAGCAGTACTTC
many	TRBV27	17	TRBJ2-3	TRBD2	CASSLSSAGGTTDTQYF	TGTGCCAGCAGTTTATCTTCGGCGGGAGGCACGACAGATACGCAGTATTTT
few	TRBV4-1	14	TRBJ2-1	TRBD2	CASSQGLAGNEQFF	TGCGCCAGCAGCCAAGGACTAGCGGGGAATGAGCAGTTCTTC
once	TRBV4-3	17	TRBJ2-1	TRBD2	CASAPGAGGTFYNEQFF	TGCGCCAGCGCTCCAGGAGCGGGGGGGACATTCTACAATGAGCAGTTCTTC
many	TRBV20-1	13	TRBJ1-5	.	CSATMRGGQPQHF	TGCAGTGCCACGATGAGGGGAGGACAGCCCCAGCATTTT
many	TRBV28	14	TRBJ1-5	TRBD1	CASSLMTGNQPQHF	TGTGCCAGCAGCCTAATGACAGGGAATCAGCCCCAGCATTTT
.	TRBV5-4	18	TRBJ1-2	.	CASSSCGGPKPPFRGYTF	TGTGCCAGCAGCTCTTGTGGGGGACCCAAGCCACCCTTTAGGGGCTACACCTTC
many	TRBV4-1	16	TRBJ2-7	TRBD1	CASSPNGQGSSYEQYF	TGCGCCAGCAGCCCAAATGGACAGGGTAGCTCCTACGAGCAGTACTTC
many	TRBV4-1	15	TRBJ2-2	TRBD1	CASRVVTGATGELFF	TGCGCCAGCAGAGTAGTGACAGGGGCGACCGGGGAGCTGTTTTTT
many	TRBV28	15	TRBJ1-1	.	CASSLQGLLNTEAFF	TGTGCCAGCAGTTTACAGGGCCTTTTGAACACTGAAGCTTTCTTT
.	TRBV6-2/TRBV6-3	17	TRBJ2-7	.	CASSPRLEGILSYEQYF	TGTGCCAGCAGTCCCAGGCTGGAGGGGATCCTCTCCTACGAGCAGTACTTC